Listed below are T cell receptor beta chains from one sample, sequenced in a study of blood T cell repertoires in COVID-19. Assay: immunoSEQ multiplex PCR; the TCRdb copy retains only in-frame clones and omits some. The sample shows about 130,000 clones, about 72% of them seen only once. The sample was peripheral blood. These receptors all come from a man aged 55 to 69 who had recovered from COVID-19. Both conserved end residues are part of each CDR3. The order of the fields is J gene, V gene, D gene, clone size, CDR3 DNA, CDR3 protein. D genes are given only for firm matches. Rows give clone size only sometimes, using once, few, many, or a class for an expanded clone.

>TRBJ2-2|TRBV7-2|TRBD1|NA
TGTGCCAGCAGCCCGGGACAGGGGGCATCCGTCACCGGGGAGCTGTTTTTT
CASSPGQGASVTGELFF
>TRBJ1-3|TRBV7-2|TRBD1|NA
TGTGCCAGCAGCTCTACAGGGGGCTCTGGAAACACCATATATTTT
CASSSTGGSGNTIYF
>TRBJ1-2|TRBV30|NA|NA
TGTGCCTGGAGGTCCGACAGGACCGGCTATGGCTACACCTTC
CAWRSDRTGYGYTF
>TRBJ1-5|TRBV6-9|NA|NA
TGTGCCAGCGGAGTGCGCAATCAGCCCCAGCATTTT
CASGVRNQPQHF
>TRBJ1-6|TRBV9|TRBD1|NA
TGTGCCAGCAGCGTAGGGACAGGGAATAATTCACCCCTCCACTTT
CASSVGTGNNSPLHF
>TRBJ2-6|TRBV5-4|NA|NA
TGTGCCAGCAGCTTAGCATATGGAGGGACCGGGGCCAACGTCCTGACTTTC
CASSLAYGGTGANVLTF
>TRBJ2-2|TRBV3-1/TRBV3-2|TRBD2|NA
TGTGCCAGCAGCCAAGGCCTAGCGGGGGGGATTAACACCGGGGAGCTGTTTTTT
CASSQGLAGGINTGELFF
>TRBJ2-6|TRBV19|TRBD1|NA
TGTGCCAGTAGTATAAACAGGGGGAGCTCTGGGGCCAACGTCCTGACTTTC
CASSINRGSSGANVLTF
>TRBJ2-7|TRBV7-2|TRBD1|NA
TGTGCCAGCAGCTTAGATGGGACAGGGGCCTTAGAGCAGTACTTC
CASSLDGTGALEQYF
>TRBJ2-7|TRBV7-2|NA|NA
TGTGCCAGCAGCAATTCCAGGGGCCCCTACGAGCAGTACTTC
CASSNSRGPYEQYF
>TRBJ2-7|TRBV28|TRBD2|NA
TGTGCCAGCAGTTTTAGGACTAGCGGGAGGGCCTACGAGCAGTACTTC
CASSFRTSGRAYEQYF
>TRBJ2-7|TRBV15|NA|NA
TGTGCCACCAGCAGAGGCCCTCATGGTAGCGGTTCCTACGAGCAGTACTTC
CATSRGPHGSGSYEQYF
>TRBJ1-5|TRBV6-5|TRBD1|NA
TGTGCCAGCAGGGGACAGGGTGGGCAGCCCCAGCATTTT
CASRGQGGQPQHF
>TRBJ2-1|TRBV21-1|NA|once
TGTGCCAGCAGCCTGACTCGGCTAGCGGGAGTTCATGAGCAGTTCTTC
CASSLTRLAGVHEQFF
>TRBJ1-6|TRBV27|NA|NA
TGTGCCAGCAGTTTATGGTGGAAAAGGGGAAATTCACCCCTCCACTTT
CASSLWWKRGNSPLHF
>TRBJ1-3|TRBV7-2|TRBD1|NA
TGTGCCAGCAGCCCCGGGACAGTCTCTGGAAACACCATATATTTT
CASSPGTVSGNTIYF
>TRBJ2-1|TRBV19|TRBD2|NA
TGTGCCAGTAGTAACCTAGCGGGGTTCTACAATGAGCAGTTCTTC
CASSNLAGFYNEQFF
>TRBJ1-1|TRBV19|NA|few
TGTGCCAGTAGTATAGAAACAGTGAACACTGAAGCTTTCTTT
CASSIETVNTEAFF
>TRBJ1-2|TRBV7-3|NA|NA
TGTGCCAGCAGCCCCACGGGTGGCTATGGCTACACCTTC
CASSPTGGYGYTF